The source of this TCR beta chain is a study of blood T cell repertoires in COVID-19. For the study at large: COVID-19 samples collected from the United States, Italy and Spain covered acute and convalescent phases. From T cells, B-cell-depleted T cells, or PBMCs came the material, which was cDNA or gDNA.

With 6 bases removed from V and 4 bases from J, the gap between germline ends came to 19 bases. Germline V gene lookup returns CDR1 SNHLY and CDR2 FYNNEI. This CDR3 contains 16 residues. Study processing details: For nucleated cells, counts were estimated from reference gene primer amplification. Only in-frame clones appear in the TCRdb table, and some are missing; sequencing was by immunoSEQ multiplex PCR. V and J calls and clone size are given by that table; D and trimming were obtained from the DNA. The sample records about 380,000 clones, roughly 77% being singletons. V is TRBV2 and J is TRBJ1-3; the D is unclear. The receptor was derived from a human donor with acute or convalescent COVID-19. The donor label of this sample is uncertain. Sequenced: peripheral blood. The CDR3 DNA follows: TGTGCCAGCAGATCGTCGATAGGGAGGGCAGGAAACACCATATATTTT. Its protein is CASRSSIGRAGNTIYF.